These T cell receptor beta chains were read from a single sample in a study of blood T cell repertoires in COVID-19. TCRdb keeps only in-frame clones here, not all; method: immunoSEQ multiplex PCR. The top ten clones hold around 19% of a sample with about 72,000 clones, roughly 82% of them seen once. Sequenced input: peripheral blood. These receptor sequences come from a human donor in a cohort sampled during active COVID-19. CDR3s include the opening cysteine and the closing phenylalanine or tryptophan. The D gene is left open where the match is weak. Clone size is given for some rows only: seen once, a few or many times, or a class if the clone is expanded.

TGCGCCAGCAGCTCAGGACAGGGTGAGGGCTACACCTTC | CASSSGQGEGYTF | TRBJ1-2 | - | TRBV5-1 | TRBD1
TGTGCCAGCAGTCCAGGGGGTTTTAACTATGGCTACACCTTC | CASSPGGFNYGYTF | TRBJ1-2 | - | TRBV7-2 | TRBD1
TGTGCCAGCAGCCGACCCTCGGACAGGGTTGAAGCTTTCTTT | CASSRPSDRVEAFF | TRBJ1-1 | - | TRBV7-9 | TRBD1
TGTGCCAGTAGTACTTCCGGGACAGGGAGAGACGAGCAGTACTTC | CASSTSGTGRDEQYF | TRBJ2-7 | - | TRBV19 | TRBD1
TGCGCCAGCAGCTTTGACCCCGCGGGGACCACTGAAGCTTTCTTT | CASSFDPAGTTEAFF | TRBJ1-1 | - | TRBV5-1 | -
TGTGCCAGCGTTAGTCAGGGAATACAAGAGACCCAGTACTTC | CASVSQGIQETQYF | TRBJ2-5 | - | TRBV6-5 | -
TGTGCCAGCAGCTTTAGCGGCCAGGCCGGAGGAGCTAACTATGGCTACACCTTC | CASSFSGQAGGANYGYTF | TRBJ1-2 | - | TRBV7-2 | -
TGTGCCAGCTCACCCGAGCGGGGCACTGAAGCTTTCTTT | CASSPERGTEAFF | TRBJ1-1 | - | TRBV18 | -
TGTGCCAGCAGCTTAGGTAGCGGTCTGGGAGGCTACACCTTC | CASSLGSGLGGYTF | TRBJ1-2 | - | TRBV7-9 | -
TGCGCCAGCAGGAGGGCACAGCTCTACTTC | CASRRAQLYF | TRBJ2-7 | few | TRBV5-1 | -
TGTGCCAGCAGGTCCGGGTCAGGCAATCAGCCCCAGCATTTT | CASRSGSGNQPQHF | TRBJ1-5 | - | TRBV27 | -
TGTGCCTGGAGTCGGAGCGGAGGGCTGGGCTACGAGCAGTACTTC | CAWSRSGGLGYEQYF | TRBJ2-7 | - | TRBV30 | -
TGTGCCAGCAGTACGGGGGGATCTGGGGCCAACGTCCTGACTTTC | CASSTGGSGANVLTF | TRBJ2-6 | - | TRBV2 | TRBD2
TGCGCCAGCAGCCAAGACTACAGGTTAAATCAGCCCCAGCATTTT | CASSQDYRLNQPQHF | TRBJ1-5 | - | TRBV4-3 | -
TGTGCCAGCAGTTCGCGGATGACAGGGGTCTACGAGCAGTACTTC | CASSSRMTGVYEQYF | TRBJ2-7 | - | TRBV28 | TRBD1
TGCGCCAGCAGCCCAACTAGCGGGGGTTCTAGCACAGATACGCAGTATTTT | CASSPTSGGSSTDTQYF | TRBJ2-3 | - | TRBV4-1 | TRBD2
TGTGCCAGCAGTTCTTCCGGGACAGGGGTAATCAATGAGCAGTTCTTC | CASSSSGTGVINEQFF | TRBJ2-1 | - | TRBV6-2/TRBV6-3 | TRBD1
TGTGCCAGCAGTGAAGCGCCAGGTATAGGCGAGACCCAGTACTTC | CASSEAPGIGETQYF | TRBJ2-5 | - | TRBV6-1 | -
TGTGCCAGCAGTGATTCAGGGTCCTACGAGCAGTACTTC | CASSDSGSYEQYF | TRBJ2-7 | once | TRBV2 | -
TGTGCCAGCAGTTTTTCCCCCGGGTACGAGCAGTACTTC | CASSFSPGYEQYF | TRBJ2-7 | - | TRBV12-3/TRBV12-4 | -
TGTGCCAGCAGCTCAGGACGGGGATGGGGCAATGAGCAGTTCTTC | CASSSGRGWGNEQFF | TRBJ2-1 | - | TRBV5-8 | -
TGTGCCAGCAGCTTAGCGTGGGGGGGAACCTACGAGCAGTACTTC | CASSLAWGGTYEQYF | TRBJ2-7 | - | TRBV7-2 | TRBD2
TGTGCCAGCAGCTTGGGGCAGGGGTACGGCGGGGCCAACGTCCTGACTTTC | CASSLGQGYGGANVLTF | TRBJ2-6 | once | TRBV5-5 | -
TGTGCCAGCACCTCGGGACAGCCCATATACGAGCAGTACTTC | CASTSGQPIYEQYF | TRBJ2-7 | - | TRBV6-5 | TRBD1
TGTGCCAGCAGACAACCTCTCAGGGGGCTAATCTATGGCTACACCTTC | CASRQPLRGLIYGYTF | TRBJ1-2 | - | TRBV5-8 | TRBD1
TGTGCCAGCAGTGAAACGGGGAGGAACTATGGCTACACCTTC | CASSETGRNYGYTF | TRBJ1-2 | - | TRBV2 | -
TGTGCCAGCAGCGCGACAGGGTTGGGCAATCAGCCCCAGCATTTT | CASSATGLGNQPQHF | TRBJ1-5 | - | TRBV7-9 | TRBD1
TGTGCCAGCAGCTCCCCGGAGGACAGGGGTACCGGGGAGCTGTTTTTT | CASSSPEDRGTGELFF | TRBJ2-2 | - | TRBV7-9 | TRBD1
TGCGCCAGCAGCCAAGGCACAGGGGGCAGATCCTACGAGCAGTACTTC | CASSQGTGGRSYEQYF | TRBJ2-7 | few | TRBV4-1 | TRBD1
TGTGCCAGCAGCCCAAGTCTCAGAAGGGGTGGCTACACCTTC | CASSPSLRRGGYTF | TRBJ1-2 | - | TRBV11-2 | -
TGTGCCAGCTCGGGGAGGGACCGCTACGAGCAGTACTTC | CASSGRDRYEQYF | TRBJ2-7 | - | TRBV5-6 | TRBD2
TGTGCCAGCAATTCGGACAGGGTAGGGTCACCCCTCCACTTT | CASNSDRVGSPLHF | TRBJ1-6 | - | TRBV2 | TRBD1
TGCGCCAGCAGCTCGACAGGGCTCGACTATGGCTACACCTTC | CASSSTGLDYGYTF | TRBJ1-2 | - | TRBV5-1 | TRBD1
TGTGCCAGCAGCTCGTCAAGAAAGGGACAGGGGATTTACACCTTC | CASSSSRKGQGIYTF | TRBJ1-2 | - | TRBV5-4 | TRBD1
TGTGCCAGCAGCTTAGTGGTGGGGGGTACCTACAATGAGCAGTTCTTC | CASSLVVGGTYNEQFF | TRBJ2-1 | - | TRBV7-2 | -
TGCAGCGTTGCTACTAGCGGGGCCTACGAGCAGTACTTC | CSVATSGAYEQYF | TRBJ2-7 | - | TRBV29-1 | TRBD2
TGCGCCAGCAGCCCTAGGACAGGGGGTTCCTACGAGCAGTACTTC | CASSPRTGGSYEQYF | TRBJ2-7 | - | TRBV4-1 | TRBD1
TGCGCCAGCAGCCTCAGCCTTACAGGGAATCAGCCCCAGCATTTT | CASSLSLTGNQPQHF | TRBJ1-5 | - | TRBV4-1 | -
TGTGCCAGCAGCCAAGAAGGACTAGCGGGGGGAGGCACAGATACGCAGTATTTT | CASSQEGLAGGGTDTQYF | TRBJ2-3 | few | TRBV3-1/TRBV3-2 | TRBD2
TGTGCCAGCAGTTATCAGGGAGGCTACACCTTC | CASSYQGGYTF | TRBJ1-2 | - | TRBV6-5 | -
TGTGCCAGCAGCTCATACACCGGGGAGCTGTTTTTT | CASSSYTGELFF | TRBJ2-2 | once | TRBV7-8 | -
TGTGCCAGCAGTTACGGGCGGGACTATGGCTACACCTTC | CASSYGRDYGYTF | TRBJ1-2 | - | TRBV6-5 | -
TGTGCCACCAGCAGAGGAAGCGGACTTCAGTACTTC | CATSRGSGLQYF | TRBJ2-7 | - | TRBV15 | -
TGTGCCAGCAGCCCTCGGCACCCGGACAGGGAGTTGTCACCCCTCCACTTT | CASSPRHPDRELSPLHF | TRBJ1-6 | - | TRBV4-2 | TRBD1
TGTGCCAGCAGTCCATCATCAGGGGTGGCTGCGAATACGCAGTATTTT | CASSPSSGVAANTQYF | TRBJ2-3 | - | TRBV2 | -
TGTGCCAGCTCGCAAAGACAGGGGGTGCGGGAGCAGTACTTC | CASSQRQGVREQYF | TRBJ2-7 | - | TRBV18 | TRBD1
TGTGCCAGCAGTGAATTAGGGACAGTCTCCTACGAGCAGTACTTC | CASSELGTVSYEQYF | TRBJ2-7 | - | TRBV6-1 | TRBD1
TGTGCCAGCAGCTTAGTTCGGGGTCCCCAAGAGACCCAGTACTTC | CASSLVRGPQETQYF | TRBJ2-5 | once | TRBV11-2 | -
TGTGCCACCAGTGCTGATGAGGATGGCTACACCTTC | CATSADEDGYTF | TRBJ1-2 | once | TRBV24-1 | -
TGCGCCAGCAGCCCACCGGACAGGGTAAATTCACCCCTCCACTTT | CASSPPDRVNSPLHF | TRBJ1-6 | - | TRBV4-1 | TRBD1
TGTGCCAGCAGTTCTACGACAGGGGACTATGGCTACACCTTC | CASSSTTGDYGYTF | TRBJ1-2 | - | TRBV5-4 | TRBD1
TGTGCCAGTAGCCGGGCCGAGCAGGGTTGGGGTGAGCAGTTCTTC | CASSRAEQGWGEQFF | TRBJ2-1 | - | TRBV19 | -
TGCAGCGTAGGATCAGGGACATTCCCAAACTATGGCTACACCTTC | CSVGSGTFPNYGYTF | TRBJ1-2 | - | TRBV29-1 | -
TGTGCCAGCAGACAGGGACGAGAAAAACTGTTTTTT | CASRQGREKLFF | TRBJ1-4 | - | TRBV6-5 | -